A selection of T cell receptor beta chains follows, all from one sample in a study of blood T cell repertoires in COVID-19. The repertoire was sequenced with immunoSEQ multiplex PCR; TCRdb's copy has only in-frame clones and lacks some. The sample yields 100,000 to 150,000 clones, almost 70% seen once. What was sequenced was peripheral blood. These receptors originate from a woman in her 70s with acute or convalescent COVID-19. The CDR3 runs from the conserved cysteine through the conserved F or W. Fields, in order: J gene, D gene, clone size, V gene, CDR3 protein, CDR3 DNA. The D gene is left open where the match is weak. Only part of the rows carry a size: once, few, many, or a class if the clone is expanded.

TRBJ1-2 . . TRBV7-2 CASSLAQSYGYTF TGTGCCAGCAGCTTAGCGCAGTCCTATGGCTACACCTTC
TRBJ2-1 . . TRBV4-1 CASSPKGAGRGNEQFF TGCGCCAGCAGCCCGAAAGGAGCGGGAAGGGGGAATGAGCAGTTCTTC
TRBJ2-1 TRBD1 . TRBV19 CASRGQGSINEQFF TGTGCCAGTAGAGGACAGGGTTCTATTAATGAGCAGTTCTTC
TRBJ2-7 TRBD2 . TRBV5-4 CASSPPRMRGGSYEQYF TGTGCCAGCAGTCCGCCCCGGATGCGGGGGGGCTCCTACGAGCAGTACTTC
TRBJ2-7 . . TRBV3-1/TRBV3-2 CASSQVGGYEQYF TGTGCCAGCAGCCAAGTCGGAGGCTACGAGCAGTACTTC
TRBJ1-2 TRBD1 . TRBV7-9 CASTLTGGGGYTF TGTGCCAGCACCTTAACAGGGGGCGGTGGCTACACCTTC
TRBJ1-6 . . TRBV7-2 CASSLNKSVSPLHF TGTGCCAGCAGCTTAAATAAGTCGGTTTCACCCCTCCACTTT
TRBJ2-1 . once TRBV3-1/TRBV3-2 CASSQGLLNEQFF TGTGCCAGCAGCCAAGGACTCCTCAATGAGCAGTTCTTC
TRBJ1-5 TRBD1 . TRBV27 CASSDRANQPQHF TGTGCCAGCAGCGACAGGGCCAATCAGCCCCAGCATTTT
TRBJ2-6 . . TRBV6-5 CASSYSRYTGANVLTF TGTGCCAGCAGTTACTCGCGGTACACTGGGGCCAACGTCCTGACTTTC
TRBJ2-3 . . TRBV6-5 CASARDTDTQYF TGTGCCAGCGCTCGGGACACAGATACGCAGTATTTT
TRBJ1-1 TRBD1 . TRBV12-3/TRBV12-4 CATRGQGAEAFF TGTGCCACACGTGGGCAGGGGGCTGAAGCTTTCTTT
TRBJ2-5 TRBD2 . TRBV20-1 CSASVAGQETQYF TGCAGTGCTAGTGTAGCGGGACAAGAGACCCAGTACTTC
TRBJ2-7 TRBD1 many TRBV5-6 CASSSPDRDEQYF TGTGCCAGCAGCTCCCCCGACAGGGACGAGCAGTACTTC
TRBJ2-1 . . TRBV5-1 CASSLERTAYNEQFF TGCGCCAGCAGCTTGGAAAGGACAGCGTACAATGAGCAGTTCTTC
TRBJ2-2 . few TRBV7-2 CASSLRRNTGELFF TGTGCCAGCAGCTTACGTAGGAACACCGGGGAGCTGTTTTTT
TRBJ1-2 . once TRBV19 CASSIDFAANYGYTF TGTGCCAGTAGTATAGATTTCGCGGCTAACTATGGCTACACCTTC
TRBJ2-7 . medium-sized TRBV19 CASSPGYDEQYF TGTGCCAGTAGTCCAGGGTACGACGAGCAGTACTTC
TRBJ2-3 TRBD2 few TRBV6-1 CASSDEAGGPYTQYF TGTGCCAGCAGTGACGAAGCGGGAGGGCCGTATACGCAGTATTTT
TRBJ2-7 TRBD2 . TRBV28 CASRGLAGGDRYEQYF TGTGCCAGCAGAGGACTAGCGGGGGGCGACAGGTACGAGCAGTACTTC
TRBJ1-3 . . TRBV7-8 CASSLSLGQSSGNTIYF TGTGCCAGCAGCTTAAGCCTCGGACAGAGCTCTGGAAACACCATATATTTT
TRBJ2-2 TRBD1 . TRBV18 CASSPGQGADTGELFF TGTGCCAGCTCACCAGGACAGGGGGCGGACACCGGGGAGCTGTTTTTT
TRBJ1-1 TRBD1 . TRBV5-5 CASSSEGAWTEAFF TGTGCCAGCAGCTCCGAGGGGGCTTGGACTGAAGCTTTCTTT
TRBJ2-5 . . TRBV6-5 CASRHPDREVQYF TGTGCCAGCAGACACCCCGACAGGGAGGTCCAGTACTTC
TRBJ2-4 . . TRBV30 CAWSHRDNKNIQYF TGTGCCTGGAGTCACAGGGATAACAAAAACATTCAGTACTTC
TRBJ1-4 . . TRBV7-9 CASSRGEKLFF TGTGCCAGCAGTCGAGGAGAAAAACTGTTTTTT
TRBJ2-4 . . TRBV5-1 CASSYGLIAKNIQYF TGCGCCAGCAGCTACGGGTTGATAGCCAAAAACATTCAGTACTTC
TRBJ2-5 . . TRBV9 CASSVAGRGETQYF TGTGCCAGCAGCGTAGCCGGGAGAGGTGAGACCCAGTACTTC
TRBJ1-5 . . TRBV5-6 CASSFSTDMAPQHF TGTGCCAGCAGCTTCTCAACCGACATGGCGCCCCAGCATTTT
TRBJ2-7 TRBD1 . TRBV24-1 CATSDGGTGDYEQYF TGTGCCACCAGTGACGGTGGGACAGGGGACTACGAGCAGTACTTC
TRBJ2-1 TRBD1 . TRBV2 CASDRGFNNEQFF TGTGCCAGCGACAGGGGGTTTAACAATGAGCAGTTCTTC
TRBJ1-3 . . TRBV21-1 CASSARWTGNTIYF TGTGCCAGCAGTGCCAGGTGGACTGGAAACACCATATATTTT
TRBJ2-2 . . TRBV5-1 CASSSSMGGTGELFF TGCGCCAGCAGCTCGTCAATGGGGGGTACCGGGGAGCTGTTTTTT
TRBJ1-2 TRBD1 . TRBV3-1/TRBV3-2 CASKNSGQNYGYTF TGTGCCAGCAAGAACTCGGGACAGAACTATGGCTACACCTTC
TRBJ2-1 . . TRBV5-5 CASSLMGGPLNEQFF TGTGCCAGCAGCTTAATGGGGGGGCCCCTCAATGAGCAGTTCTTC
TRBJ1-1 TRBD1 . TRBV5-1 CASSLGTGLNTEAFF TGCGCCAGCAGCTTAGGGACAGGGCTGAACACTGAAGCTTTCTTT
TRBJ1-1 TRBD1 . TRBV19 CASSPGQGRGTEAFF TGTGCCAGTAGTCCGGGACAGGGGCGAGGGACTGAAGCTTTCTTT
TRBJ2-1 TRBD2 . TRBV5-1 CASSLGLAGAVEQFF TGCGCCAGCAGCTTGGGACTAGCGGGAGCGGTTGAGCAGTTCTTC
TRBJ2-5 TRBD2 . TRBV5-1 CASSLGTSEKTQYF TGCGCCAGCAGCTTGGGGACTAGCGAAAAGACCCAGTACTTC
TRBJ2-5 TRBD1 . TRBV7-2 CASSLRDSPQETQYF TGTGCCAGCAGCCTCAGGGACAGCCCTCAAGAGACCCAGTACTTC
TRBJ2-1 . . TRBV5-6 CASSLARQGNRGPYNEQFF TGTGCCAGCAGCTTGGCCAGGCAGGGTAATCGCGGTCCCTACAATGAGCAGTTCTTC
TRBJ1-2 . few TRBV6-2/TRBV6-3 CASSSPMGGPYTF TGTGCCAGCAGCTCCCCAATGGGGGGACCCTACACCTTC